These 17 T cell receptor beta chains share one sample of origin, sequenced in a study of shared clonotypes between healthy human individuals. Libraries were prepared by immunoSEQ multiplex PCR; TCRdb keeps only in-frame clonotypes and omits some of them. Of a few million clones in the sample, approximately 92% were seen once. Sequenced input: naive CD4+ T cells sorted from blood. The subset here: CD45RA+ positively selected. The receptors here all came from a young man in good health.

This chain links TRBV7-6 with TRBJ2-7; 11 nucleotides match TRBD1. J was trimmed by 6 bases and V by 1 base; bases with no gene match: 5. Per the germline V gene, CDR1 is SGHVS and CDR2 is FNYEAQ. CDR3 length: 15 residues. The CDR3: CASSLGTGGEGEQYF. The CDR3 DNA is TGTGCCAGCAGCTTAGGGACAGGGGGCGAGGGCGAGCAGTACTTC.

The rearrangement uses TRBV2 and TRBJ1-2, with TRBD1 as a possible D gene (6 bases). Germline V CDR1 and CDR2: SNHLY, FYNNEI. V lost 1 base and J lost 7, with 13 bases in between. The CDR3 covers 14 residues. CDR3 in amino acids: CASSEGYRASGYTF. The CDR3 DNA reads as TGTGCCAGCAGTGAAGGGTACAGGGCGTCTGGCTACACCTTC.

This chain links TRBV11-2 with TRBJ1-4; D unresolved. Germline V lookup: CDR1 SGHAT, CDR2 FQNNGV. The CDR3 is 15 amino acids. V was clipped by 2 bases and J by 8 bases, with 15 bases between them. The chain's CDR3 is CASSLHLSEGEKLFF. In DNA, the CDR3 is TGTGCCAGCAGCTTACACCTATCGGAGGGCGAAAAACTGTTTTTT. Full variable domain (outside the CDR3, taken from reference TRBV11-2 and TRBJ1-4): EAGVAQSPRYKIIEKRQSVAFWCNPISGHATLYWYQQILGQGPKLLIQFQNNGVVDDSQLPKDRFSAERLKGVDSTLKIQPAKLEDSAVYLCASSLHLSEGEKLFFGSGTQLSVL.

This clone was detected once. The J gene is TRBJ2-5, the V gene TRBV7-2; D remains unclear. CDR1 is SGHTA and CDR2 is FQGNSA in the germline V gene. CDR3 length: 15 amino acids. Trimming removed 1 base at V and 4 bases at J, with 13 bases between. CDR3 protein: CASSLGAGNPETQYF. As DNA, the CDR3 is TGTGCCAGCAGCTTAGGGGCAGGAAATCCAGAGACCCAGTACTTC. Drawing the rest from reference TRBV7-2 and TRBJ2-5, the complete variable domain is GAGVSQSPSNKVTEKGKDVELRCDPISGHTALYWYRQSLGQGLEFLIYFQGNSAPDKSGLPSDRFSAERTGGSVSTLTIQRTQQEDSAVYLCASSLGAGNPETQYFGPGTRLLVL.

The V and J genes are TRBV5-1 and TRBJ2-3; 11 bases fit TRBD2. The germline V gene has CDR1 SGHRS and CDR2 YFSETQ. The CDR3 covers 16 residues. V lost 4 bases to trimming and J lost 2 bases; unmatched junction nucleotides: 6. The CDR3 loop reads CASSAGTSGLTDTQYF. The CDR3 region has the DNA TGCGCCAGCAGCGCCGGGACTAGCGGACTCACAGATACGCAGTATTTT.

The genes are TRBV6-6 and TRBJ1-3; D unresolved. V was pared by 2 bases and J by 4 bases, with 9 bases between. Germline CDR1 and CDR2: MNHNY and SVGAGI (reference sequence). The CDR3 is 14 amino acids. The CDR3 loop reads CASSYEGLGNTIYF. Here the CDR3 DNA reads TGTGCCAGCAGTTACGAAGGACTGGGAAACACCATATATTTT.

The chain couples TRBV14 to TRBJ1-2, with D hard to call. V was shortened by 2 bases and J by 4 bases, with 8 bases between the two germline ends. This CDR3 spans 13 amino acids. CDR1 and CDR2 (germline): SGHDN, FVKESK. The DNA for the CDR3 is TGTGCCAGCAGCCAAATAAGGACCTATGGCTACACCTTC. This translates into CASSQIRTYGYTF.

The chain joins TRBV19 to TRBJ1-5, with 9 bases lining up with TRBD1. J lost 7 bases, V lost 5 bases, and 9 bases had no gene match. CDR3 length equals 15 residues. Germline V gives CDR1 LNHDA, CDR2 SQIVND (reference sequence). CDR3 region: CASSPGQGLGQPQHF. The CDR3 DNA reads TGTGCCAGTAGTCCCGGACAGGGGCTAGGGCAGCCCCAGCATTTT.

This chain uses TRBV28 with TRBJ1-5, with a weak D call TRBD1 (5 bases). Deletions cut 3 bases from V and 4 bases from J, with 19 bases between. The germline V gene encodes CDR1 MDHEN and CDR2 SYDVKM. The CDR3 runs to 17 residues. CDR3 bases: TGTGCCAGCAGTTTTTATCTGACAAGGGGAAGTAATCAGCCCCAGCATTTT. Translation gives CASSFYLTRGSNQPQHF. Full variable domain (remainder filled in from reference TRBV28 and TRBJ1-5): DVKVTQSSRYLVKRTGEKVFLECVQDMDHENMFWYRQDPGLGLRLIYFSYDVKMKEKGDIPEGYSVSREKKERFSLILESASTNQTSMYLCASSFYLTRGSNQPQHFGDGTRLSIL.

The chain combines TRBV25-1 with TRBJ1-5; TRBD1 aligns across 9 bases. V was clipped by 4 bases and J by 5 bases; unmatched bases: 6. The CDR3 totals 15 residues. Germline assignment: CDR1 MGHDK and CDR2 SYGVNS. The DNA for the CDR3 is TGTGCCAGCAGTGGACGGGACAGGGCTGATCAGCCCCAGCATTTT. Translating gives CASSGRDRADQPQHF.

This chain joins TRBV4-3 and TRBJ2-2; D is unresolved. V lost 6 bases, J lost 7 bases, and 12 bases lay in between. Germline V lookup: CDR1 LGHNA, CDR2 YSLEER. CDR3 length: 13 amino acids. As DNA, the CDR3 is TGCGCCAGCAGTTGGGCGGTCAGCGGGGAGCTGTTTTTT. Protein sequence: CASSWAVSGELFF.

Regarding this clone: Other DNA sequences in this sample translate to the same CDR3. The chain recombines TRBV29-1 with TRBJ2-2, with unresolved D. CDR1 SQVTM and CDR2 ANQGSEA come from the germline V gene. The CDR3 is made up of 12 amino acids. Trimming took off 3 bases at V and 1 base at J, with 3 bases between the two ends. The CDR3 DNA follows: TGCAGCGTTGATAGGAACACCGGGGAGCTGTTTTTT. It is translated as CSVDRNTGELFF.

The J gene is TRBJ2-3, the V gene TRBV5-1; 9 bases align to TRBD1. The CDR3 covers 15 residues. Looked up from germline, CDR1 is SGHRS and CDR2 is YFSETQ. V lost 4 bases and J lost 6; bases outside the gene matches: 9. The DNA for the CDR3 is TGCGCCAGCAGCCCAAATGACAGGGGGTACGATACGCAGTATTTT. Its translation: CASSPNDRGYDTQYF.

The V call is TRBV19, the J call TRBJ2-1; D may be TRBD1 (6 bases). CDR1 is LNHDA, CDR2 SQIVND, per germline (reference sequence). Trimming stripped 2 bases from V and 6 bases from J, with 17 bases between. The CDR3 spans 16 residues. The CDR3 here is CASSIRQANSVNEQFF. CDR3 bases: TGTGCCAGTAGTATAAGACAGGCGAATTCTGTCAATGAGCAGTTCTTC.

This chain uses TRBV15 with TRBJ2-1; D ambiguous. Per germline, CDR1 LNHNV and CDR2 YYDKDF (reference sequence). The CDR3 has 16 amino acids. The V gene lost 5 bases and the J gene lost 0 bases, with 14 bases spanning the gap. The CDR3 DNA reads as TGTGCCACCAGCGGGGAACAGTGGAGCTCCTACAATGAGCAGTTCTTC. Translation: CATSGEQWSSYNEQFF.

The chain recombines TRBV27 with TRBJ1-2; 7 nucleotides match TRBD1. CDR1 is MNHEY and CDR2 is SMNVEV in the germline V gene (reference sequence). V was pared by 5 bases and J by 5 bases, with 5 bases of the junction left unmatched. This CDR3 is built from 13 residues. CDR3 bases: TGTGCCAGCAGTCCCGGGACAGAGTATGGCTACACCTTC. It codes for CASSPGTEYGYTF.

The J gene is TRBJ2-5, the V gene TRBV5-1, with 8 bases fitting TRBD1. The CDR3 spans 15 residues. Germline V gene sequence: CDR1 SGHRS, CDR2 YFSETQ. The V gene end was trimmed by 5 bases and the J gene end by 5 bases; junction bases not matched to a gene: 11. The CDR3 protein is CASRMLTGERETQYF. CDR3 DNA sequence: TGCGCCAGCAGGATGTTGACAGGGGAGCGGGAGACCCAGTACTTC.